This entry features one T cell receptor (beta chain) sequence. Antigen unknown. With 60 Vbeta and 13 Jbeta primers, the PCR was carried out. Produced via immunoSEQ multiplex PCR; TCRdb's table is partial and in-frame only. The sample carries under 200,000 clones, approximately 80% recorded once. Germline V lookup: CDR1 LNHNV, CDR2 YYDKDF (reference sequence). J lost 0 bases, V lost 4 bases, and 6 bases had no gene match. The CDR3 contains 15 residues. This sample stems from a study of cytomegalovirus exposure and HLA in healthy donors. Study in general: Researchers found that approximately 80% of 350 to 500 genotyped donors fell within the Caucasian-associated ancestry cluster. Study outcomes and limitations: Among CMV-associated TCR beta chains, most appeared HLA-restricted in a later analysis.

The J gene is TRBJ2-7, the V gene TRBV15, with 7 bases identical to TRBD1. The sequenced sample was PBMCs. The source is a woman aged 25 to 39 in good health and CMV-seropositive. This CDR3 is CATSTRTGASYEQYF. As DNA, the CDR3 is TGTGCCACCAGCACCCGCACAGGGGCCTCCTACGAGCAGTACTTC.